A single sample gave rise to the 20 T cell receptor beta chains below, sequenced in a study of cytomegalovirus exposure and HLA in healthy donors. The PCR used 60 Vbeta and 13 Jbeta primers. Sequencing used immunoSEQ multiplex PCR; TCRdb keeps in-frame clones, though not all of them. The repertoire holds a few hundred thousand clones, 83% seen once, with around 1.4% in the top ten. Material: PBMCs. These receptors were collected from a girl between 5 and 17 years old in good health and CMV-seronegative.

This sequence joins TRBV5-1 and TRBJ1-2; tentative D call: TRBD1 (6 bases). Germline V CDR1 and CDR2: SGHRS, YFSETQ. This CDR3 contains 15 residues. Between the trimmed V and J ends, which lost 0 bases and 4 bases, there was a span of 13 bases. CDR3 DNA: TGCGCCAGCAGCTTGGCGTTGTCAGGGGCCTATGGCTACACCTTC. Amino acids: CASSLALSGAYGYTF. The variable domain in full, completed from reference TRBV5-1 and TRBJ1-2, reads KAGVTQTPRYLIKTRGQQVTLSCSPISGHRSVSWYQQTPGQGLQFLFEYFSETQRNKGNFPGRFSGRQFSNSRSEMNVSTLELGDSALYLCASSLALSGAYGYTFGSGTRLTVV.

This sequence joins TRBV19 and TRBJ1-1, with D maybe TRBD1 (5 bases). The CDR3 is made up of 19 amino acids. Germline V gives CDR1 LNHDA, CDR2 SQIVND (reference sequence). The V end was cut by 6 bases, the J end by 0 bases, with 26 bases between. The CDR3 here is CASRFRGRGANLMNTEAFF. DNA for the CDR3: TGTGCCAGTAGATTTCGGGGCCGCGGGGCGAATTTAATGAACACTGAAGCTTTCTTT. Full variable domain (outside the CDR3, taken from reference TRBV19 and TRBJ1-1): DGGITQSPKYLFRKEGQNVTLSCEQNLNHDAMYWYRQDPGQGLRLIYYSQIVNDFQKGDIAEGYSVSREKKESFPLTVTSAQKNPTAFYLCASRFRGRGANLMNTEAFFGQGTRLTVV.

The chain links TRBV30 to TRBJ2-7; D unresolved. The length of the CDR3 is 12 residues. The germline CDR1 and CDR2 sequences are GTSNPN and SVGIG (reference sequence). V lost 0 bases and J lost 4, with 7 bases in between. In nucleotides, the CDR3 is TGTGCCTGGAGTGTATTCGGGTACGAGCAGTACTTC. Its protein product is CAWSVFGYEQYF.

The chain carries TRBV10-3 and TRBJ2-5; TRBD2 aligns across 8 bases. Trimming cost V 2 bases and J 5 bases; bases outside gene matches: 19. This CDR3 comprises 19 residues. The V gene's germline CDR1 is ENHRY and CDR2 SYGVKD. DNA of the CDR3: TGTGCCATCAGTGAGACCCCCCTCGTGGCGGGGGGCAGCCTGGAGACCCAGTACTTC. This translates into CAISETPLVAGGSLETQYF.

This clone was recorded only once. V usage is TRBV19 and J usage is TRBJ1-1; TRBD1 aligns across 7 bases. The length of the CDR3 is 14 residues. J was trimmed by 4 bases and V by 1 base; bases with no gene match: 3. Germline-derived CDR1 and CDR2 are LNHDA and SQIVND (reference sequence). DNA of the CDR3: TGTGCCAGTAGTATAGCGACAGGGAGCACTGAAGCTTTCTTT. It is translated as CASSIATGSTEAFF.

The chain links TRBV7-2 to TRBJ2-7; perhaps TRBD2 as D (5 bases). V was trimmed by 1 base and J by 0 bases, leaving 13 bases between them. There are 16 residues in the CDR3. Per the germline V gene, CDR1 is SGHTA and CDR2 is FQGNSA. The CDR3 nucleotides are TGTGCCAGCAGCTTAGGTGTCCCGGGGTCCTCCTACGAGCAGTACTTC. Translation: CASSLGVPGSSYEQYF. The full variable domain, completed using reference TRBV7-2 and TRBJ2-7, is GAGVSQSPSNKVTEKGKDVELRCDPISGHTALYWYRQSLGQGLEFLIYFQGNSAPDKSGLPSDRFSAERTGGSVSTLTIQRTQQEDSAVYLCASSLGVPGSSYEQYFGPGTRLTVT.

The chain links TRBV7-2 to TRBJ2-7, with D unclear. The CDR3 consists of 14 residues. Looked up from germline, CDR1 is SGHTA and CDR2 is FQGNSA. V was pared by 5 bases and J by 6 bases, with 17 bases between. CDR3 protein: CASSPRVRLGEQYF. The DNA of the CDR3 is TGTGCCAGCAGCCCCCGGGTACGTCTAGGCGAGCAGTACTTC.

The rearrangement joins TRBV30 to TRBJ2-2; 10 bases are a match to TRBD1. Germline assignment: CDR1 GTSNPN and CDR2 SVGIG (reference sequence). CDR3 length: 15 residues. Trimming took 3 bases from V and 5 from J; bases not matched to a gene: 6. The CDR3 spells CAWRGRDRGTGELFF. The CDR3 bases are TGTGCCTGGAGGGGCCGGGACAGGGGTACCGGGGAGCTGTTTTTT. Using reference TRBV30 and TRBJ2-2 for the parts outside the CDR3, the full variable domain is SQTIHQWPATLVQPVGSPLSLECTVEGTSNPNLYWYRQAAGRGLQLLFYSVGIGQISSEVPQNLSASRPQDRQFILSSKKLLLSDSGFYLCAWRGRDRGTGELFFGEGSRLTVL.

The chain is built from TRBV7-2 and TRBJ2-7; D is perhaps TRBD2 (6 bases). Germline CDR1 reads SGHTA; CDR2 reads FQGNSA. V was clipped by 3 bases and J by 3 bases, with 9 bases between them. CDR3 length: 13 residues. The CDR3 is CASSLRGSYEQYF. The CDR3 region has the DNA TGTGCCAGCAGCTTGCGGGGTAGCTACGAGCAGTACTTC.

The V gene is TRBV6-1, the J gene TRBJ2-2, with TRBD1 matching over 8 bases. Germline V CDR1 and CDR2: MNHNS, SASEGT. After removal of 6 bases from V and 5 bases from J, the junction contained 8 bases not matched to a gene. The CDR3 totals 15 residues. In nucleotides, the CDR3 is TGTGCCAGCAGGGCGGGACAGGAGCAGACCGGGGAGCTGTTTTTT. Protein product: CASRAGQEQTGELFF.

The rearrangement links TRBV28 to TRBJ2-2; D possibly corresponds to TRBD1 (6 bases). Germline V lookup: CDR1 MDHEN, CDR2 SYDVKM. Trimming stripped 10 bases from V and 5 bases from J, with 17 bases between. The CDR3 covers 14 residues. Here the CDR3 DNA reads TGTGCCACCCTAATTGGGGGCGGGACCGGGGAGCTGTTTTTT. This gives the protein CATLIGGGTGELFF.

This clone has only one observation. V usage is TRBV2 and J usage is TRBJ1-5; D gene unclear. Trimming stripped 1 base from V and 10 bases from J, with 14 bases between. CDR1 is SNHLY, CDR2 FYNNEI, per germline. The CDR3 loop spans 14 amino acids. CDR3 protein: CASSEGANFDPQHF. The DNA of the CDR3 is TGTGCCAGCAGTGAAGGGGCCAATTTTGATCCCCAGCATTTT.

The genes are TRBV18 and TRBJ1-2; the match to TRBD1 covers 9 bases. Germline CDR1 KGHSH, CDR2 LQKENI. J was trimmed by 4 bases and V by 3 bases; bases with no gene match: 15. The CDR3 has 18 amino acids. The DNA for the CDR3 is TGTGCCAGCTCACCGAGAACCGGGACAGGGACGTCTTTCTATGGCTACACCTTC. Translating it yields CASSPRTGTGTSFYGYTF.

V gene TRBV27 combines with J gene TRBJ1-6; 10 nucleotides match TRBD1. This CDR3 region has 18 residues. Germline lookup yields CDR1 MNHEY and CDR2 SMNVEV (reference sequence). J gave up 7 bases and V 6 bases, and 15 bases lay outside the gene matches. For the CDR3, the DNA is TGTGCCAGCAGCCGGCCTCCAACCGGGACAGGGGTAAATTCACCCCTCCACTTT. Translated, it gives CASSRPPTGTGVNSPLHF.

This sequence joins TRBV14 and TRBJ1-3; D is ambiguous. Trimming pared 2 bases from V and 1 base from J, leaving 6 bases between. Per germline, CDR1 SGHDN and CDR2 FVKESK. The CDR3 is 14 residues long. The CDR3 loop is CASSQSGSGNTIYF. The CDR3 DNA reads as TGTGCCAGCAGCCAATCAGGTTCTGGAAACACCATATATTTT.

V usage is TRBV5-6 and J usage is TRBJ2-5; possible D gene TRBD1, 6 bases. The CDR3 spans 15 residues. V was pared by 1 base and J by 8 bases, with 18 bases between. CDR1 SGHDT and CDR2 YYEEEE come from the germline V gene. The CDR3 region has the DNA TGTGCCAGCAGCTTGTTAGTTCGCGAGGGGGTCACCCAGTACTTC. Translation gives CASSLLVREGVTQYF.

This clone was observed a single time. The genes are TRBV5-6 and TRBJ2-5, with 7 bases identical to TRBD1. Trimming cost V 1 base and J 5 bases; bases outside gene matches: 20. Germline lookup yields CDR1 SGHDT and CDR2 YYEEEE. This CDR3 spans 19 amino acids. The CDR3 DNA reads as TGTGCCAGCAGCTTGTTTTTCACGGACCTTAGGGGGCTATCGGAGACCCAGTACTTC. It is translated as CASSLFFTDLRGLSETQYF.

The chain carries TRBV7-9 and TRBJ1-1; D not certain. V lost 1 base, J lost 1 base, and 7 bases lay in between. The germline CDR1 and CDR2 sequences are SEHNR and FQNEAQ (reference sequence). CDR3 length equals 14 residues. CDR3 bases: TGTGCCAGCAGCTTAGTGGCGGGGAACACTGAAGCTTTCTTT. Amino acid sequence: CASSLVAGNTEAFF.

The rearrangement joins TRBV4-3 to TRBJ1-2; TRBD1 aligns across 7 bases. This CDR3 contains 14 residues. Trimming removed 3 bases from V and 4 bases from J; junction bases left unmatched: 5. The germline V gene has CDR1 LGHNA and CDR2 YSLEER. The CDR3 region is CASSQSRDSYGYTF. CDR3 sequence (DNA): TGCGCCAGCAGCCAGTCCCGGGACAGCTATGGCTACACCTTC.

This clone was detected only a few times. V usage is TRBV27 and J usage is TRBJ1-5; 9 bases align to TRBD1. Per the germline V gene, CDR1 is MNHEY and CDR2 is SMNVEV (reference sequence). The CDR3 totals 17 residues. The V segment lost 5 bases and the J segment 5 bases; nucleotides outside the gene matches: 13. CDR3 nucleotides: TGTGCCAGCAGTCCCTCGGGACAGGGTCCCCGGGATCAGCCCCAGCATTTT. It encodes CASSPSGQGPRDQPQHF.